This TCR beta chain was retrieved from a study of regulatory T cells in long-lasting Graves disease (dated by TCRdb to 2020 to 2023). Regarding the complete study: Persistent Graves' disease meant more than 5 years of antithyroid drug treatment with TSH receptor autoantibodies that stayed positive. A total of 33 samples were covered by TCR sequencing, comprising 13 persistent and 20 or so newly diagnosed Graves' disease patients. Patients with persistent Graves' disease were compared with patients with newly diagnosed Graves' disease using TCR sequencing and RNA sequencing of peripheral blood. Antithyroid drugs had been taken for about 10.3 years on average by persistent Graves' disease patients in the clinical cohort. The study took place in China and was registered as a clinical trial. Points the paper makes about the study in general: Compared with newly diagnosed patients, persistent Graves' disease patients had lower TCR Shannon entropy and fewer highly expanded clones, which suggests clonal expansion. Because the primary lesion, thyroid tissue, could not be accessed, the study looked at peripheral blood alone. Patients with persistent disease shared more public clonotypes (about 3,000) than newly diagnosed patients did (966). The authors noted that the small sample size was a limitation that may lower accuracy. TRBV28, TRBJ1-2 and TRBJ2-5 were preferentially used in persistent disease, while TRBV20-1 and TRBJ2-1 were favored in newly diagnosed disease. Sequencing and analysis were restricted to the TCR beta chain.

According to the study, the label for this sample's time point signals: persistent/refractory GD, antithyroid drugs over 5 years with positive TRAb. For both TCR sequencing and RNA sequencing, RNA was extracted from PBMCs using TRIzol. The diagnosis of Graves' disease followed American Thyroid Association guidelines. Patients were recruited from an endocrinology department in Xi'an, China. Each patient gave 7.5 to 10 milliliters of peripheral blood, collected in an EDTA anticoagulant tube. Ficoll Paque Plus density gradient separation was used to isolate PBMCs, and no additional T cell sorting was done. An Agilent 2100 Bioanalyzer and agarose gel were used to check RNA quality, while a NanoDrop 2000 measured RNA concentration. Notes on this clonotype: Its binding antigen is unknown. No base-level quality is on record; no much larger clone is a single base apart.

Library method: multiplex PCR. TCRdb records Illumina HiSeq 4000 as the sequencer. iRepertoire HTBI primers and Arm-PCR amplification of CDR3 regions were used to construct TCR beta libraries. PCR products were gel purified before sequencing. The source study handled its data this way. A total of around 59 TRBV and 14 TRBJ segments were identified across samples and were used for gene usage analysis of CDR3 amino acid clonotypes. Filtered high-quality paired reads were merged into contigs using COPE and FqMerger. BLAST was used to align contigs to IMGT TRBV, TRBD and TRBJ reference genes, with CDR3 defined following IMGT. Highly expanded clones were defined as clonotypes with a frequency above 0.1%. Shannon entropy served as the measure of repertoire diversity, while the Gini coefficient captured V-J evenness. Clonotypes shared by more than one individual were considered public. TCRdb trimmed public reads at Q25 via fastp, called clones via MiXCR and kept in-frame beta chains. For every CDR3 protein sequence, its rows merge into one entry that carries the most common genes and DNA. For this entry, the V and J calls and clone size follow TCRdb and not the study's own pipeline. Across this sample there are 500,000 to 700,000 distinct CDR3 sequences, with approximately 31% seen only once. The ten largest clones take up roughly 40% of the sample.

Taken from the germline V gene (reference sequence), the CDR1 and CDR2 loops are LGHDT and YNNKEL. Relative to germline, V is 1 base shorter and J is 11 bases shorter, with 8 bases between their ends. The CDR3 contains 11 residues, cysteine and phenylalanine counted. Kept here is only the CDR3 DNA, which spans 33 bases and is read in frame from base 1. The source was peripheral blood mononuclear cells (PBMCs), collected when the disease was refractory, from a patient treated with antithyroid drugs. The receptor chain draws on TRBV3-1 and TRBJ1-1; the D gene is not confidently resolved. This receptor was identified in a female donor with Graves disease. Here the CDR3 is given as CASSQGSGAFF. The DNA is TGTGCCAGCAGCCAAGGGTCCGGGGCTTTCTTT.